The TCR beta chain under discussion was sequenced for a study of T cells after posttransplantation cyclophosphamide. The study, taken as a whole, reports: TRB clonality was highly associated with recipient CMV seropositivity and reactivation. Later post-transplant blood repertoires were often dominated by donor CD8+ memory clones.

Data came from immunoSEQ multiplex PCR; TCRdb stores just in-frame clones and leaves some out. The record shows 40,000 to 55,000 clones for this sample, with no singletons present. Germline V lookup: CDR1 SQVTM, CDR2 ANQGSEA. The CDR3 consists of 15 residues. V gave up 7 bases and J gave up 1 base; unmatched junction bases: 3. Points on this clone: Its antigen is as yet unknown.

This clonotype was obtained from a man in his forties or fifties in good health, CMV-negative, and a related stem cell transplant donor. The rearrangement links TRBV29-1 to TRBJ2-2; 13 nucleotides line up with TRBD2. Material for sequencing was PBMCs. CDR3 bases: TGCAGCGCAAGGACTAGCGGGGGGAACACCGGGGAGCTGTTTTTT. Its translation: CSARTSGGNTGELFF.